The clone carrying this T cell receptor (beta chain) has just a few counts. Its antigen remains unidentified. This sample stems from a study of vaccination and CD4 T cells after COVID-19. Per germline, CDR1 DFQATT and CDR2 SNEGSKA (reference sequence). This CDR3 has 13 residues. V lost 2 bases to trimming and J lost 7 bases; unmatched junction nucleotides: 8. Cultured CD4+ T cell DNA underwent sequencing with the Oncomine TCR Beta short-read assay. DNA came from CD4+ T cells after culture. TCRdb independently ran MiXCR on the PCR reads; one entry per CDR3 protein. In the table there are 9,900 or so distinct CDR3 sequences, about 30% of which are singletons. Sample treatment: approximately 10-day PBMC culture with coronavirus spike peptide pools or control peptides (ViraFEST assay). It was before the COVID-19 pandemic (2011-2018) that the unexposed donor's CD4+ T cells were collected.

The receptor's source is a human donor in good health. The sample comprised CD4+ T cells from blood, cultured in vitro. V and J are TRBV20-1 and TRBJ2-7, with 7 bases identical to TRBD2. The CDR3 protein is CSARSTSHREQYF. The CDR3 DNA reads TGCAGTGCTAGATCGACTAGCCATCGGGAGCAGTACTTC.